Following are 22 T cell receptor beta chains from one sample sequenced in a study of T cell responses to AZD1222 COVID-19 vaccine. Libraries were prepared by immunoSEQ multiplex PCR; TCRdb keeps only in-frame clonotypes and omits some of them. The sample includes about 94,000 clones, 88% of them seen just once. The sequencing used peripheral blood, collected on day 0 of AZD1222 vaccination. All receptors come from an adult in good health.

This chain connects TRBV25-1 to TRBJ1-1; 8 nucleotides line up with TRBD1. From germline, CDR1 is MGHDK and CDR2 SYGVNS. V lost 5 bases, J lost 6 bases, and 8 bases stayed unmatched. The CDR3 is 14 residues long. The DNA of the CDR3 is TGTGCCAGCAGTTTCCAGGGGGCGGGGGCTGAAGCTTTCTTT. Amino acid sequence: CASSFQGAGAEAFF. Looking up the rest from reference TRBV25-1 and TRBJ1-1 gives the full variable domain: EADIYQTPRYLVIGTGKKITLECSQTMGHDKMYWYQQDPGMELHLIHYSYGVNSTEKGDLSSESTVSRIRTEHFPLTLESARPSHTSQYLCASSFQGAGAEAFFGQGTRLTVV.

This chain uses TRBV28 with TRBJ1-2; no definite D call. CDR3 length: 12 amino acids. V lost 5 bases and J 4 bases, leaving 8 bases between the germline ends. Germline V lookup: CDR1 MDHEN, CDR2 SYDVKM. DNA of the CDR3: TGTGCCAGCAGTGTCAGGTTCTATGGCTACACCTTC. As protein: CASSVRFYGYTF.

The genes are TRBV27 and TRBJ2-2; TRBD1 agrees at 9 bases. CDR3 length: 16 residues. V dropped 6 bases and J dropped 4; count of bases not matched to a gene: 9. The germline gives CDR1 MNHEY, CDR2 SMNVEV (reference sequence). CDR3 nucleotide sequence: TGTGCCAGCAGACGCCCCGGGACAGGGTTCACCGGGGAGCTGTTTTTT. Amino acids: CASRRPGTGFTGELFF.

V gene TRBV5-4 combines with J gene TRBJ1-2; D may be TRBD1 (5 bases). The V gene lost 4 bases and the J gene lost 0 bases, with 19 bases spanning the gap. In germline, CDR1 is SGHNT, CDR2 YYREEE (reference sequence). The CDR3 contains 17 residues. CDR3 DNA sequence: TGTGCCAGCAGCGCCGGGGGGGTCGGGAGAGCTAACTATGGCTACACCTTC. It encodes CASSAGGVGRANYGYTF. The full variable domain, completed using reference TRBV5-4 and TRBJ1-2, is ETGVTQSPTHLIKTRGQQVTLRCSSQSGHNTVSWYQQALGQGPQFIFQYYREEENGRGNFPPRFSGLQFPNYSSELNVNALELDDSALYLCASSAGGVGRANYGYTFGSGTRLTVV.

The chain is built from TRBV6-5 and TRBJ2-7; D is undetermined. The CDR3 has 14 amino acids. V lost 5 bases to trimming and J lost 3 bases, with 14 bases between them. CDR1 and CDR2 from the germline V gene are MNHEY and SVGAGI. The CDR3 sequence is CASSPPTEIYEQYF. CDR3 nucleotide sequence: TGTGCCAGCAGTCCCCCGACCGAAATCTACGAGCAGTACTTC.

This rearrangement joins TRBV11-2 to TRBJ2-7; TRBD2 agrees at 12 bases. Germline V CDR1 and CDR2: SGHAT, FQNNGV. The junction had 11 bases not matched to a gene; V was cut back by 5 bases and J by 9 bases. The CDR3 is 15 amino acids. The CDR3 loop reads CASSPLAGGRIGQYF. CDR3 sequence (DNA): TGTGCCAGCAGCCCCCTAGCGGGGGGGCGTATAGGGCAGTACTTC. Variable domain in full (rest from reference TRBV11-2 and TRBJ2-7): EAGVAQSPRYKIIEKRQSVAFWCNPISGHATLYWYQQILGQGPKLLIQFQNNGVVDDSQLPKDRFSAERLKGVDSTLKIQPAKLEDSAVYLCASSPLAGGRIGQYFGPGTRLTVT.

This clone is a singleton in its sample. This chain links TRBV10-3 with TRBJ2-3, with 15 bases matching TRBD2. The CDR3 is made up of 18 amino acids. CDR1 is ENHRY, CDR2 SYGVKD, per germline. The J segment lost 4 bases and the V segment lost 10 bases, leaving 15 bases of the junction unmatched. The CDR3: CATRARTSGGVASDTQYF. The CDR3 DNA reads as TGTGCCACTCGGGCCAGGACTAGCGGGGGGGTAGCGTCAGATACGCAGTATTTT.

This chain uses TRBV28 with TRBJ2-7; 9 nucleotides align to TRBD1. V gave up 4 bases and J gave up 6 bases; unmatched junction bases: 7. The CDR3 contains 14 residues. Per the germline V gene, CDR1 is MDHEN and CDR2 is SYDVKM. CDR3 in amino acids: CASSSDRGSVEQYF. DNA for the CDR3: TGTGCCAGCAGTTCGGACAGGGGATCGGTCGAGCAGTACTTC.

V and J are TRBV5-1 and TRBJ1-3, with D maybe TRBD1 (6 bases). The germline CDR1 and CDR2 sequences are SGHRS and YFSETQ. The V gene lost 0 bases and the J gene lost 1 base, with 8 bases spanning the gap. CDR3 length: 15 amino acids. This CDR3 reads CASSLAQGSGNTIYF. CDR3 coding DNA: TGCGCCAGCAGCTTGGCACAGGGATCTGGAAACACCATATATTTT.

CDR3 in DNA: TGTGCCAGCAGCCTTCTGGGCGGGGGGGCCTTGGAGACCCAGTACTTC. It specifies CASSLLGGGALETQYF. The J gene is TRBJ2-5, the V gene TRBV14; 9 nucleotides line up with TRBD2. V trimming: 4 bases; J trimming: 5 bases; junction bases outside the gene matches: 11. The length of the CDR3 is 16 residues. CDR1 SGHDN and CDR2 FVKESK come from the germline V gene.

The chain recombines TRBV19 with TRBJ1-3; TRBD1 is a possible D gene (5 bases). The germline V gene encodes CDR1 LNHDA and CDR2 SQIVND (reference sequence). Trimming left V 1 base short and J 0 bases short, with 10 bases between. The CDR3 is 16 amino acids. The CDR3 region is CASSIVGHYSGNTIYF. The DNA for the CDR3 is TGTGCCAGTAGTATAGTCGGACACTACTCTGGAAACACCATATATTTT.

The chain is built from TRBV6-1 and TRBJ1-5, with a tentative D call TRBD1 (5 bases). The V end was cut by 2 bases, the J end by 6 bases, with 14 bases between. Germline lookup yields CDR1 MNHNS and CDR2 SASEGT. The CDR3 totals 15 residues. CDR3 region: CASSEKGWGLQPQHF. The CDR3 DNA reads TGTGCCAGCAGTGAAAAGGGATGGGGACTTCAGCCCCAGCATTTT.

The chain carries TRBV6-2 or TRBV6-3 and TRBJ2-7; 8 bases are a match to TRBD2. The CDR3 is made up of 15 amino acids. The V gene end was trimmed by 3 bases and the J gene end by 4 bases; junction bases not matched to a gene: 8. Germline V gene lookup returns CDR1 MNHEY and CDR2 SVGEGT. The CDR3 sequence is CASSYPRGGQYEQYF. The CDR3 coding sequence is TGTGCCAGCAGTTATCCACGGGGGGGCCAGTACGAGCAGTACTTC.

The chain joins TRBV3-1 (or the pseudogene TRBV3-2) to TRBJ2-2; 14 nucleotides match TRBD2. J gave up 4 bases and V 4 bases, and 8 bases lay outside the gene matches. CDR1 and CDR2 (germline): LGHDT, YNNKEL (reference sequence). CDR3 length: 18 residues. As DNA, the CDR3 is TGTGCCAGCAGCCCACACCTGGGGACTAGCGGGGGCACCGGGGAGCTGTTTTTT. Translation: CASSPHLGTSGGTGELFF.

The chain links TRBV11-1 to TRBJ2-7; D remains ambiguous. Germline V gene lookup returns CDR1 SGHAT and CDR2 FQDESV (reference sequence). The CDR3 is made up of 15 amino acids. The V end was cut by 5 bases, the J end by 0 bases, with 14 bases between. The CDR3 nucleotides read TGTGCCAGCAGCCCAAGACAAAAACCCTCCTACGAGCAGTACTTC. Residues: CASSPRQKPSYEQYF.

The chain combines TRBV19 with TRBJ2-1, with D tentatively TRBD1 (5 bases). Germline V gene data show CDR1 as LNHDA and CDR2 as SQIVND (reference sequence). The CDR3 has 14 amino acids. Trimming removed 4 bases at V and 6 bases at J, with 13 bases between. The CDR3: CASSTSTASNEQFF. CDR3 DNA sequence: TGTGCCAGTAGTACGTCGACAGCCAGCAATGAGCAGTTCTTC.

The J gene is TRBJ1-3, the V gene TRBV7-3, with D possibly being TRBD1 (6 bases). Trimming stripped 2 bases from V and 9 bases from J, with 11 bases between. CDR3 length: 13 amino acids. Germline CDR1 and CDR2: SGHTA and FQGTGA. The DNA of the CDR3 is TGTGCCAGCAGCTTAGCCAGGGGAGCCACCATATATTTT. Its translation is CASSLARGATIYF.

V is TRBV30 and J is TRBJ1-3, with D unclear. This CDR3 spans 14 amino acids. The V gene's germline CDR1 is GTSNPN and CDR2 SVGIG (reference sequence). V lost 4 bases and J 2 bases, leaving 12 bases between the germline ends. The CDR3: CAWTRGYAGNTIYF. Here the CDR3 DNA reads TGTGCCTGGACCCGAGGGTATGCTGGAAACACCATATATTTT.

V is TRBV9 and J is TRBJ1-6, with D unresolved. The germline V gene encodes CDR1 SGDLS and CDR2 YYNGEE. Trimming removed 0 bases from V and 6 bases from J, with 4 bases in between. This CDR3 contains 13 residues. The CDR3 protein is CASSVESNSPLHF. For the CDR3, the DNA is TGTGCCAGCAGCGTAGAAAGTAATTCACCCCTCCACTTT.

J is TRBJ2-1 and V is TRBV6-5; 11 bases map to TRBD2. This CDR3 contains 14 residues. The V gene end was trimmed by 5 bases and the J gene end by 7 bases; junction bases not matched to a gene: 4. The germline gives CDR1 MNHEY, CDR2 SVGAGI. Here the CDR3 reads CASSLAGGRNEQFF. The CDR3 region has the DNA TGTGCCAGCAGTCTAGCGGGGGGTCGAAATGAGCAGTTCTTC.

The chain uses TRBV5-4 and TRBJ2-7; D may be TRBD2 (6 bases). The CDR3 sequence is 14 residues long. V lost 4 bases and J 2 bases, leaving 13 bases between the germline ends. Germline V gene lookup returns CDR1 SGHNT and CDR2 YYREEE (reference sequence). The CDR3 protein is CASSPGTFPYEQYF. CDR3 nucleotide sequence: TGTGCCAGCAGCCCAGGGACTTTCCCCTACGAGCAGTACTTC.

This rearrangement joins TRBV5-1 to TRBJ1-3, with D uncertain. With 4 bases removed from V and 0 bases from J, the gap between germline ends came to 8 bases. The CDR3 sequence is 14 residues long. CDR1 is SGHRS, CDR2 YFSETQ, per germline. Here the CDR3 reads CASSPLDSGNTIYF. In DNA form, the CDR3 reads TGCGCCAGCAGCCCCCTTGACTCTGGAAACACCATATATTTT.